The 3 T cell receptor beta chains given below trace back to one sample, sequenced in a study of blood T cell repertoires in COVID-19. TCRdb keeps only in-frame clones here, not all; method: immunoSEQ multiplex PCR. The sample yields about 220,000 clones, 65% to 85% seen once. What was sequenced was PBMCs or T cells enriched from blood (not recorded which). Source of these receptors: a woman in her sixties or seventies who had recovered from COVID-19.

The chain uses TRBV2 and TRBJ1-4; TRBD1 might be the D (6 bases). Germline assignment: CDR1 SNHLY and CDR2 FYNNEI. V shed 8 bases and J shed 8 bases, with 18 bases lying between them. The length of the CDR3 is 14 residues. The CDR3 nucleotides read TGTGCCAGCCTGTGGGACATGGGAGGGGAAAAACTGTTTTTT. Encoded protein: CASLWDMGGEKLFF.

The CDR3: CASSFISNEQFF. The CDR3 nucleotides read TGTGCCAGCAGCTTTATCAGCAATGAGCAGTTCTTC. V usage is TRBV5-8 and J usage is TRBJ2-1; no firm D call. The CDR3 has 12 residues. From germline, CDR1 is SGHTS and CDR2 YDEGEE. The V end was cut by 2 bases, the J end by 6 bases, with 6 bases between.

In this sample, this clone turned up a few times. The V gene is TRBV5-6, the J gene TRBJ1-1, with D hard to call. V was clipped by 0 bases and J by 2 bases, with 8 bases between them. This CDR3 spans 14 amino acids. Germline CDR1 reads SGHDT; CDR2 reads YYEEEE. The CDR3 reads CASSLGRHNTEAFF. The CDR3 nucleotides read TGTGCCAGCAGCTTGGGACGACACAACACTGAAGCTTTCTTT.